This T cell receptor beta chain stems from a study of T cells in Graves' hyperthyroidism and ophthalmopathy. CDR1 and CDR2 from the germline V gene are DFQATT and SNEGSKA (reference sequence). The V gene lost 3 bases and the J gene lost 7 bases, with 6 bases spanning the gap. This CDR3 comprises 11 residues. At least ten counts were recorded for this clonotype. What it binds is not known. Diagnoses were made from clinical symptoms, serum measures (thyroxine and TRAb), thyroid ultrasound and orbital computed tomography. Study-level findings and limits: Blood also showed most of the thyroid clonotypes that were expanded above 0.001. In the analysis, a 13 V-J model separated ophthalmopathy from stable hyperthyroidism.

The TCR beta CDR3 regions underwent amplification using RNA transcripts as the source. HTBI primers were employed in a first-round RT-PCR of the TCR CDR3. TCRdb passed the multiplex PCR reads through MiXCR, listing each CDR3 protein once. Of hundreds of thousands of distinct CDR3 sequences listed, about 45% are singletons. Sequenced material: peripheral blood or thyroid tissue (not recorded which). This TCR derives from an adult man with Graves' disease, either hyperthyroidism or ophthalmopathy (not recorded which). The genes are TRBV20-1 and TRBJ1-4, with TRBD1 as a possible D gene (5 bases). The CDR3 DNA is TGCAGTGCTAGTGGGGCTGAAAAACTGTTTTTT. Translated: CSASGAEKLFF.